These 16 T cell receptor beta chains were all obtained from the same sample, sequenced in a study of T cell clones after liver transplantation. Clones were read by immunoSEQ multiplex PCR, and TCRdb kept only the in-frame ones, dropping some. This table holds 9,200 or so clones, almost 80% found once. The sample in question was CD8+ T cells from blood, obtained at the 22-month timepoint. The source is a human patient who received a liver transplant. Some T cells may trace back to the graft donor.

This clone qualifies as medium-sized. The rearrangement uses TRBV4-1 and TRBJ1-2; the match to TRBD1 covers 7 bases. The V segment lost 2 bases and the J segment 3 bases; nucleotides outside the gene matches: 9. CDR1 is MGHRA and CDR2 is YSYEKL in the germline V gene. This CDR3 has 16 amino acids. CDR3 protein: CASSQQFVTGDYGYTF. CDR3 in DNA: TGCGCCAGCAGCCAACAGTTTGTCACAGGGGACTATGGCTACACCTTC.

The V gene is TRBV7-8, the J gene TRBJ2-1, with 10 nucleotides matching TRBD2. Germline loops: CDR1 SGHVS, CDR2 FQNEAQ. V shed 5 bases, J shed 6 bases, and the junction held 16 bases outside the gene matches. There are 18 residues in the CDR3. CDR3 in amino acids: CASSASYLEERGGNEQFF. The CDR3 nucleotides are TGTGCCAGCAGCGCTAGCTACCTCGAAGAGCGGGGGGGCAATGAGCAGTTCTTC.

The genes are TRBV4-2 and TRBJ2-1; 8 nucleotides align to TRBD2. Germline V lookup: CDR1 LGHNA, CDR2 YNFKEQ. V trimming: 0 bases; J trimming: 6 bases; junction bases outside the gene matches: 7. The CDR3 covers 16 residues. The CDR3 nucleotides read TGTGCCAGCAGCCAAGAGGGACTAGAGGGTCTCAATGAGCAGTTCTTC. Translation: CASSQEGLEGLNEQFF.

This chain connects TRBV30 to TRBJ2-7; D ambiguous. The CDR3 is 14 residues long. V shed 0 bases and J shed 0 bases, with 9 bases lying between them. Germline lookup yields CDR1 GTSNPN and CDR2 SVGIG (reference sequence). As DNA, the CDR3 is TGTGCCTGGAGTGTAGACGGACCCTCCTACGAGCAGTACTTC. Protein: CAWSVDGPSYEQYF.

This clone appeared a few times. The V and J genes are TRBV7-2 and TRBJ2-1; D uncertain. Between the trimmed V and J ends, which lost 5 bases and 7 bases, there was a span of 9 bases. The CDR3 runs 12 residues. Germline assignment: CDR1 SGHTA and CDR2 FQGNSA. DNA of the CDR3: TGTGCCAGCAGCAGGATAAGGAATGAGCAGTTCTTC. Amino acid sequence: CASSRIRNEQFF.

The rearrangement joins TRBV27 to TRBJ1-2, with D tentatively TRBD1 (5 bases). Looked up from germline, CDR1 is MNHEY and CDR2 is SMNVEV (reference sequence). V was clipped by 3 bases and J by 6 bases, with 14 bases between them. This CDR3 spans 14 amino acids. The CDR3 DNA is TGTGCCAGCAGTTTCCGGGGGGAGGGCCATGGCTACACCTTC. Amino acids: CASSFRGEGHGYTF.

This sequence joins TRBV30 and TRBJ1-3, with TRBD1 matching over 8 bases. This CDR3 spans 14 amino acids. Losses at the gene ends were 0 bases for V and 7 bases for J; bases not matched to a gene: 5. Germline V gene sequence: CDR1 GTSNPN, CDR2 SVGIG (reference sequence). As DNA, the CDR3 is TGTGCCTGGAGTGTAGGACAGGGCGAGAACACCATATATTTT. Protein: CAWSVGQGENTIYF.

J is TRBJ1-2 and V is TRBV11-2; D gene unclear. The ends were cut back, 1 base at V and 5 bases at J, with 14 bases in the middle. The CDR3 has 15 residues. Germline CDR1 reads SGHAT; CDR2 reads FQNNGV. As DNA, the CDR3 is TGTGCCAGCAGCTTAGTCGCAGGTGGATTTTATGGCTACACCTTC. Translating it yields CASSLVAGGFYGYTF.

The chain carries TRBV5-4 and TRBJ2-1; 7 nucleotides agree with TRBD2. Unmatched junction bases numbered 17, after V lost 3 bases and J lost 8 bases. Germline V gives CDR1 SGHNT, CDR2 YYREEE (reference sequence). The CDR3 spans 17 residues. The CDR3 region is CASSWSMRDYSPHEQFF. The CDR3 nucleotides are TGTGCCAGCAGCTGGAGTATGCGGGACTATAGTCCCCATGAGCAGTTCTTC. The entire variable domain, with the rest obtained from reference TRBV5-4 and TRBJ2-1, is as follows: ETGVTQSPTHLIKTRGQQVTLRCSSQSGHNTVSWYQQALGQGPQFIFQYYREEENGRGNFPPRFSGLQFPNYSSELNVNALELDDSALYLCASSWSMRDYSPHEQFFGPGTRLTVL.

The chain carries TRBV7-6 and TRBJ2-6; a possible D gene is TRBD2 (5 bases). Germline CDR1 reads SGHVS; CDR2 reads FNYEAQ. The germline V and J ends were trimmed by 5 bases and 0 bases, with 11 bases remaining between them. The CDR3 loop spans 16 amino acids. The CDR3 sequence: CASSKTTYSGANVLTF. CDR3 bases: TGTGCCAGCAGCAAGACTACTTACTCTGGGGCCAACGTCCTGACTTTC. The full variable domain, its missing parts supplied by reference TRBV7-6 and TRBJ2-6, is GAGVSQSPRYKVTKRGQDVALRCDPISGHVSLYWYRQALGQGPEFLTYFNYEAQQDKSGLPNDRFSAERPEGSISTLTIQRTEQRDSAMYRCASSKTTYSGANVLTFGAGSRLTVL.

This chain connects TRBV5-6 to TRBJ2-5; D is perhaps TRBD2 (7 bases). Germline lookup yields CDR1 SGHDT and CDR2 YYEEEE. The length of the CDR3 is 18 residues. V dropped 1 base and J dropped 2 bases, with 21 bases sitting between them. CDR3 loop: CASSLWGGWTVAQETQYF. For the CDR3, the DNA is TGTGCCAGCAGCTTGTGGGGGGGTTGGACAGTAGCTCAAGAGACCCAGTACTTC.

Points on this clone: A read error may explain this, as a much larger clone is one base away. Different DNA sequences within this sample yield the same CDR3. V gene TRBV7-9 combines with J gene TRBJ2-7; the match to TRBD2 covers 14 bases. This CDR3 is built from 15 residues. Germline values: CDR1 SEHNR, CDR2 FQNEAQ (reference sequence). The CDR3 is CASSFGTSGGGEQYF. The CDR3 DNA reads TGTGCCAGTAGCTTTGGGACTAGCGGGGGTGGTGAGCAGTACTTC. Variable domain in full (rest from reference TRBV7-9 and TRBJ2-7): DTGVSQNPRHKITKRGQNVTFRCDPISEHNRLYWYRQTLGQGPEFLTYFQNEAQLEKSRLLSDRFSAERPKGSFSTLEIQRTEQGDSAMYLCASSFGTSGGGEQYFGPGTRLTVT.

The DNA of the CDR3 is TGTGCCAGCAACGGGGGTAGGGAAAACATTCAGTACTTC. Its protein is CASNGGRENIQYF. V is TRBV9 and J is TRBJ2-4; D might be TRBD2 (6 bases). Germline assignment: CDR1 SGDLS and CDR2 YYNGEE. Trimming removed 6 bases at V and 5 bases at J, with 12 bases between. The CDR3 contains 13 residues.

This chain connects TRBV2 to TRBJ1-1; the D gene is possibly TRBD1 (5 bases). V lost 4 bases and J lost 0, with 9 bases in between. The germline V gene encodes CDR1 SNHLY and CDR2 FYNNEI. The CDR3 is 14 amino acids. DNA of the CDR3: TGTGCCAGCAGTGTGGGACTGCTGAACACTGAAGCTTTCTTT. It translates to CASSVGLLNTEAFF.

The chain joins TRBV5-4 to TRBJ2-1, with 13 nucleotides matching TRBD2. V shed 4 bases, J shed 7 bases, and the junction held 5 bases outside the gene matches. The CDR3 is 15 residues long. CDR1 is SGHNT, CDR2 YYREEE, per germline (reference sequence). CDR3 in amino acids: CASSPTSGGANEQFF. CDR3 sequence (DNA): TGTGCCAGCAGCCCTACTAGCGGGGGGGCAAATGAGCAGTTCTTC.

V usage is TRBV7-8 and J usage is TRBJ2-7; possible D gene TRBD1, 6 bases. The CDR3 runs 13 residues. Trimming pared 4 bases from V and 3 bases from J, leaving 10 bases between. Germline CDR1 is SGHVS and CDR2 is FQNEAQ. The CDR3 is CASSSVQGYEQYF. CDR3 sequence (DNA): TGTGCCAGCAGCTCCGTACAGGGCTACGAGCAGTACTTC.